This T cell receptor (beta chain) was sequenced for a study of OX40 agonist ivuxolimab in advanced cancers. Some clones are missing from TCRdb's copy, which holds only in-frame ones; the method was immunoSEQ multiplex PCR. Found here are tens of thousands of clones, approximately 90% of them singletons; the top ten hold 0.72%. Germline V CDR1 and CDR2: MGHDK, SYGVNS. The V gene lost 2 bases and the J gene lost 7 bases, with 11 bases spanning the gap. CDR3 length: 13 residues. Sequenced material: CD4+ or CD8+ T cells sorted from blood, taken in a trial of the OX40 agonist ivuxolimab. The receptor's source is an adult with an advanced solid tumor such as melanoma, head and neck, liver or kidney cancer. The chain couples TRBV25-1 to TRBJ1-1; D is possibly TRBD1 (5 bases). The CDR3 region is CASSEGGTNEAFF. CDR3 in DNA: TGTGCCAGCAGTGAAGGGGGTACAAATGAAGCTTTCTTT.